These 17 T cell receptor beta chains share one sample of origin, sequenced in a study (dated by TCRdb to between 2015 and 2016). The library was generated by RT-PCR. These reads were obtained on an Illumina MiSeq. Using fastp at Q25 and MiXCR, TCRdb reprocessed the public reads and kept productive beta chains. Each entry merges the rows of one CDR3 protein and shows their most common DNA and genes. The sample table lists hundreds of thousands of distinct CDR3 sequences, 11% to 15% of them with a count of one. The top ten hold 3.6% of the sample. Sequencing was performed on memory CD4+ T cells from blood. The receptors come from a female donor in good health, serving as a healthy control.

This clonotype was seen repeatedly, ten times or more. The chain links TRBV20-1 to TRBJ2-1; 8 bases agree with TRBD2. V shed 0 bases and J 9 bases; nucleotides not matched to a gene: 4. Germline CDR1 DFQATT, CDR2 SNEGSKA (reference sequence). The CDR3 runs to 13 residues. CDR3 in amino acids: CSARDQRELEQFF. For the CDR3, the DNA is TGCAGTGCTAGAGATCAGCGGGAGCTTGAGCAGTTCTTC.

There are many counts of this clonotype. The CDR3 loop reads CSASGASSYNEQFF. CDR3 sequence (DNA): TGCAGTGCTAGCGGAGCCAGCTCCTACAATGAGCAGTTCTTC. This chain connects TRBV20-1 to TRBJ2-1, with D uncertain. V lost 3 bases and J 0 bases, leaving 9 bases between the germline ends. The germline V gene has CDR1 DFQATT and CDR2 SNEGSKA (reference sequence). The CDR3 length is 14 residues.

This clonotype has just a few counts. V and J are TRBV20-1 and TRBJ2-3; D gene ambiguous. The ends were cut back, 3 bases at V and 6 bases at J, with 10 bases in the middle. From germline, CDR1 is DFQATT and CDR2 SNEGSKA (reference sequence). The CDR3 loop spans 12 amino acids. CDR3 coding DNA: TGCAGTGCTAGGTTATCATCGGATACGCAGTATTTT. Its translation is CSARLSSDTQYF.

The chain has TRBV28 and TRBJ1-2, with 10 bases lining up with TRBD1. Germline-derived CDR1 and CDR2 are MDHEN and SYDVKM. The CDR3 runs to 15 residues. The trim removed 5 bases at V and 9 bases at J, leaving 12 bases unmatched. The DNA for the CDR3 is TGTGCCAGCAGTCCCCCGGGACAGGGGTTTGGGAGCTACACCTTC. Translation: CASSPPGQGFGSYTF.

The chain uses TRBV15 and TRBJ1-2; D unclear. There are 15 residues in the CDR3. The V gene's germline CDR1 is LNHNV and CDR2 YYDKDF (reference sequence). V was shortened by 0 bases and J by 1 base, with 9 bases between the two germline ends. The CDR3 spells CATSRDQGFNYGYTF. In DNA, the CDR3 is TGTGCCACCAGCAGAGATCAAGGGTTTAACTATGGCTACACCTTC.

The chain recombines TRBV9 with TRBJ2-1, with D hard to call. The CDR3 consists of 14 residues. Germline V gene lookup returns CDR1 SGDLS and CDR2 YYNGEE. V shed 0 bases and J shed 12 bases, with 16 bases lying between them. DNA for the CDR3: TGTGCCAGCAGCGTAGGACTCGGCGGTACTTGGCAGTTCTTC. Encoded protein: CASSVGLGGTWQFF.

This clonotype has ten or more counts. The genes are TRBV6-5 and TRBJ2-3; D possibly corresponds to TRBD2 (5 bases). V lost 0 bases to trimming and J lost 6 bases, with 22 bases between them. CDR1 is MNHEY, CDR2 SVGAGI, per germline. This CDR3 has 18 amino acids. The CDR3 DNA sequence: TGTGCCAGCAGTTACTCGTCGACGGGATACGGGAAAGCGGATACGCAGTATTTT. Translated: CASSYSSTGYGKADTQYF.

In this sample, this clonotype turned up a few times. The V and J genes are TRBV7-9 and TRBJ2-7; possibly TRBD1 for D (6 bases). Trimming removed 6 bases at V and 0 bases at J, with 12 bases between. Germline loops: CDR1 SEHNR, CDR2 FQNEAQ (reference sequence). There are 14 residues in the CDR3. The CDR3 sequence is CASRPTGPSYEQYF. CDR3 nucleotide sequence: TGTGCCAGCAGGCCTACAGGGCCCTCCTACGAGCAGTACTTC. Drawing the rest from reference TRBV7-9 and TRBJ2-7, the complete variable domain is DTGVSQNPRHKITKRGQNVTFRCDPISEHNRLYWYRQTLGQGPEFLTYFQNEAQLEKSRLLSDRFSAERPKGSFSTLEIQRTEQGDSAMYLCASRPTGPSYEQYFGPGTRLTVT.

The J gene is TRBJ1-1, the V gene TRBV11-2; D gene unclear. Trimming shortened V by 5 bases and J by 3 bases, and 7 bases separated the two germline ends. There are 12 residues in the CDR3. Germline V gene sequence: CDR1 SGHAT, CDR2 FQNNGV. CDR3 region: CASSRDYTEAFF. CDR3 coding DNA: TGTGCCAGCAGCCGGGATTACACTGAAGCTTTCTTT.

This clonotype came up a few times. The rearrangement uses TRBV15 and TRBJ2-1, with 9 nucleotides matching TRBD2. Unmatched junction bases numbered 5, after V lost 5 bases and J lost 6 bases. Germline values: CDR1 LNHNV, CDR2 YYDKDF (reference sequence). CDR3 size: 14 residues. Here the CDR3 DNA reads TGTGCCACCAGCCCGCCTAGCGGGACCAATGAGCAGTTCTTC. Protein product: CATSPPSGTNEQFF.

This clonotype was observed a few times. The rearrangement links TRBV6-5 to TRBJ2-1; TRBD2 matches 8 bases. CDR3 length: 15 residues. CDR1 MNHEY and CDR2 SVGAGI come from the germline V gene. V gave up 8 bases and J gave up 0 bases; unmatched junction bases: 6. CDR3 loop: CASRILAVSYNEQFF. CDR3 nucleotides: TGTGCCAGCCGGATACTAGCGGTCTCCTACAATGAGCAGTTCTTC.

This clonotype was detected ten times or more. The rearrangement links TRBV7-8 to TRBJ1-5; D is undetermined. Trimming took off 5 bases at V and 5 bases at J, with 10 bases between the two ends. This CDR3 contains 13 residues. CDR1 and CDR2 from the germline V gene are SGHVS and FQNEAQ. CDR3: CASSQEGDQPQHF. The CDR3 nucleotides read TGTGCCAGCAGCCAGGAGGGCGATCAGCCCCAGCATTTT.

The sample holds a few counts of this clonotype. CDR3 DNA: TGCGCCAGCAGCTTGGCCTTTTACAGGGAACAGAACACTGAAGCTTTCTTT. Its protein product is CASSLAFYREQNTEAFF. The chain combines TRBV5-1 with TRBJ1-1, with D tentatively TRBD1 (6 bases). Germline V gives CDR1 SGHRS, CDR2 YFSETQ. V was shortened by 0 bases and J by 1 base, with 16 bases between the two germline ends. This CDR3 region has 17 residues.

V and J are TRBV7-9 and TRBJ1-3; the D is unclear. Germline V lookup: CDR1 SEHNR, CDR2 FQNEAQ (reference sequence). V gave up 0 bases and J gave up 0 bases, with 12 bases separating them. The CDR3 is made up of 17 amino acids. CDR3 amino acids: CASSLAGGTSSGNTIYF. CDR3 in DNA: TGTGCCAGCAGCTTAGCGGGTGGAACCTCCTCTGGAAACACCATATATTTT.

V is TRBV3-1 and J is TRBJ1-6, with D possibly TRBD1 on 6 matching bases. This CDR3 has 16 residues. Trimming took 1 base from V and 8 from J, leaving 15 bases between them. The germline CDR1 and CDR2 sequences are LGHDT and YNNKEL (reference sequence). The CDR3 sequence is CASSQVYRPGDSPLHF. CDR3 sequence (DNA): TGTGCCAGCAGCCAAGTTTACAGGCCAGGGGATTCACCCCTCCACTTT.

The table lists this clonotype with many counts. The J gene is TRBJ2-1, the V gene TRBV10-3; 14 nucleotides align to TRBD2. CDR1 ENHRY and CDR2 SYGVKD come from the germline V gene. Germline trimming cut 2 bases from V and 7 bases from J; bases unmatched to any gene: 4. The CDR3 runs to 16 residues. CDR3 residues: CAISEGTSGRRNEQFF. The CDR3 DNA reads TGTGCCATCAGTGAGGGGACTAGCGGGAGACGGAATGAGCAGTTCTTC.

A few counts support this clonotype. The chain is built from TRBV4-2 and TRBJ2-7; D may be TRBD2 (6 bases). This CDR3 is built from 13 residues. Trimming removed 0 bases from V and 7 bases from J, with 10 bases in between. CDR1 is LGHNA, CDR2 YNFKEQ, per germline. The CDR3 loop reads CASSQDVRGEQYF. In DNA, the CDR3 is TGTGCCAGCAGCCAAGATGTGCGGGGTGAGCAGTACTTC.